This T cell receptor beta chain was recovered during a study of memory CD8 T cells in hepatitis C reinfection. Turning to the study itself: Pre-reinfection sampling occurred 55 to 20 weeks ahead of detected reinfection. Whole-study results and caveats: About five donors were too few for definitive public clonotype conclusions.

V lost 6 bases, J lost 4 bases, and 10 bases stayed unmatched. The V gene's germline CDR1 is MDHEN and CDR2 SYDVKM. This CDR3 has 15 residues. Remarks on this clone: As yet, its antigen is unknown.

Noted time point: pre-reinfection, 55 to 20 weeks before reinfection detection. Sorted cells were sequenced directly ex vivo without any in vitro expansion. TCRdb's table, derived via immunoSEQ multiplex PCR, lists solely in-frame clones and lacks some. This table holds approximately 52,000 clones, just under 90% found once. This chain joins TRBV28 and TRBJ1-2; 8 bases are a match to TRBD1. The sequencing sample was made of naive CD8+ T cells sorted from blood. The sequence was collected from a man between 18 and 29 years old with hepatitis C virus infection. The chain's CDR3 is CASSLSSDRVYGYTF. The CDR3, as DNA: TGTGCCAGCAGCCTTTCCTCGGACAGGGTCTATGGCTACACCTTC.